This TCR beta chain came from a study of blood T cell repertoires in COVID-19. Study-wide background: Both acute and convalescent COVID-19 samples were obtained from the United States, Italy and Spain.

The method was immunoSEQ multiplex PCR; TCRdb's version includes in-frame clones alone and lacks a portion of them. The sample records over 250,000 clones, 85% being singletons. Looked up from germline, CDR1 is LNHDA and CDR2 is SQIVND (reference sequence). The CDR3 loop spans 15 amino acids. Trimming stripped 6 bases from V and 2 bases from J, with 15 bases between. The TCR comes from a human donor in a cohort sampled during active COVID-19. The sequencing sample was made of peripheral blood. The chain employs TRBV19 and TRBJ2-3, with a tentative D call TRBD2 (5 bases). The CDR3 protein is CASRTGLANTDTQYF. CDR3 in DNA: TGTGCCAGTAGGACGGGATTAGCTAACACAGATACGCAGTATTTT.